This T cell receptor beta chain is from a study of blood T cell repertoires in COVID-19. Study-level information: Researchers got acute and convalescent COVID-19 samples from the United States, Italy and Spain.

Only a few counts were recorded for this clone. Resolution of symptoms, clearance, or two negative PCRs was present in recovered Cohort 3 donors. Per the original methods: Nucleated cell number was recorded as an estimate derived from reference gene primer amplification. The protocol was immunoSEQ multiplex PCR, while the TCRdb copy is restricted to in-frame clones and leaves out a portion. The V and J calls and clone size come from that table; D and trimming were worked out from the DNA. The sample gives a few hundred thousand clones, about 89% of which show up once; approximately 8.8% is in the top ten. Trimming removed 5 bases from V and 1 base from J, with 11 bases in between. The CDR3 is 14 amino acids. Germline CDR1 is SQVTM and CDR2 is ANQGSEA.

The chain recombines TRBV29-1 with TRBJ2-2; D is perhaps TRBD2 (5 bases). The specimen sequenced was PBMCs or T cells enriched from blood (not recorded which). This sequence was found in a woman in her forties who had recovered from COVID-19. The CDR3 sequence is CSVRPSGNTGELFF. The CDR3 bases are TGCAGCGTTCGACCCAGCGGGAACACCGGGGAGCTGTTTTTT.